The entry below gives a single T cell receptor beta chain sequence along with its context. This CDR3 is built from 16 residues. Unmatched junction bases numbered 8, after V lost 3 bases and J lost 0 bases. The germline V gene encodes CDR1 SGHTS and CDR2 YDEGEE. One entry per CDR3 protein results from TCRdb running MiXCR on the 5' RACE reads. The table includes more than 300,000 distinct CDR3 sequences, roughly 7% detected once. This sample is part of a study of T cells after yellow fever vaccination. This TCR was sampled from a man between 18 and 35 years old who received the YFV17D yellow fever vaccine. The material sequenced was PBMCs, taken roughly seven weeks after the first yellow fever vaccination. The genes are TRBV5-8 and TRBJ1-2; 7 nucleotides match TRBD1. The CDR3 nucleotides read TGTGCCAGCAGCTACTTTTCCGGGACAGCTAACTATGGCTACACCTTC. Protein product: CASSYFSGTANYGYTF.